This T cell receptor beta chain was observed in a study of T cell changes during pregnancy in multiple sclerosis. Libraries were prepared by immunoSEQ multiplex PCR; TCRdb keeps only in-frame clonotypes and omits some of them. The table lists some 47,000 clones, roughly 96% of them singletons. This clone was seen once. The V gene's germline CDR1 is MRHNA and CDR2 SNTAGT. V lost 3 bases and J lost 3; bases outside the gene matches: 4. CDR3 length equals 15 residues. This receptor was obtained from a female donor with multiple sclerosis, enrolled in a pregnancy study. Sequencing used peripheral blood, obtained in the second trimester of pregnancy. This rearrangement joins TRBV6-4 to TRBJ2-5, with TRBD2 matching over 10 bases. CDR3 in amino acids: CASSERGTSEETQYF. As DNA, the CDR3 is TGTGCCAGCAGTGAGAGGGGGACTAGCGAAGAGACCCAGTACTTC.